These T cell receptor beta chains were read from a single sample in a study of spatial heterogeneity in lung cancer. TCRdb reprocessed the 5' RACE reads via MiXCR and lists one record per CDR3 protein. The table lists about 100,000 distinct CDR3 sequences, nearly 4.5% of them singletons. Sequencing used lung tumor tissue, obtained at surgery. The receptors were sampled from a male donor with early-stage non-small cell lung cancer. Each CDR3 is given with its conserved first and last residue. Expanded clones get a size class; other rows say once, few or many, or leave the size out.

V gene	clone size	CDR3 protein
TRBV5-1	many	CASSFHWEAYNEQFF
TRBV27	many	CASSLSGGLNTEAFF
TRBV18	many	CASAFEPMNTEAFF
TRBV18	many	CASQSDRQETQYF
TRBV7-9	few	CASSAGPHVGNQPQHF
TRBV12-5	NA	CASGSTAPGPHTEAFF
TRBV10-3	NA	CAISSYTSEQYF
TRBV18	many	CASSGQEEERQYF
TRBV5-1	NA	CASSLEGKQPQHF
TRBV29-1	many	CSVDIAHTGELFF
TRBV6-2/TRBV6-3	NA	CASSYDAEGYTF
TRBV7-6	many	CASSLLAGTMNEQFF
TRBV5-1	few	CASSSGLAGPLEQFF
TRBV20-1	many	CSAIAPQMNTEAFF
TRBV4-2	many	CASSQDGKGLVAFF
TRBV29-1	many	CSATMNTGELFF
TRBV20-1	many	CSANADPKLFF
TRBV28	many	CASSFQQGVYEKLFF
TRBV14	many	CASSPTGGANYGYTF
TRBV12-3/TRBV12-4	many	CASSLGSQETQYF
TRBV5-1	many	CASREEVVGDEQFF
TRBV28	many	CASSPRVGTEAFF
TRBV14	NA	CASSQDPPDTQYF
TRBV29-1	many	CSVEGGPQETQYF
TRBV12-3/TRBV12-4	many	CASGGWGYNQPQHF
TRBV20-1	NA	CSARGGIEGNEKLFF
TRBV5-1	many	CASSLGTGNNEQFF
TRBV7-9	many	CASSLAGGTGVKAFF
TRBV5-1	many	CASSFTDTQYF
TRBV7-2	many	CASSLAGVGDTQYF
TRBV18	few	CASSPYTGTGIEKLFF
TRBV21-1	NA	CASSNSGILSPLHF
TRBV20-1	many	CSAPSGASYEQYF
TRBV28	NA	CASSFELAGRDEQFF
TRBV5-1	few	CASSLTAMNTEAFF
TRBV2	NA	CASSVLANTDTQYF
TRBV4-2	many	CASSQIAGSNYGYTF
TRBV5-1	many	CASSQLASGSGNEQFF
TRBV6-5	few	CASSRTARNEKLFF
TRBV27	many	CASGGTLNIQYF
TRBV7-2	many	CASSWRLPTDTQYF
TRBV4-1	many	CASSPLVGPTQSYEQYF
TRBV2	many	CASSRSKSSYEQYF
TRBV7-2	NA	CASSTKTGSYEQYF
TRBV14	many	CASTNDRKNTGELFF
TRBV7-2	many	CASSLQGTGTKNIQYF
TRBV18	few	CASSFNAGNTEAFF
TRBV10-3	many	CAISEGREPETQYF
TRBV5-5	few	CASSLDAGSYNEQFF
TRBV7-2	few	CASSREAGSTDTQYF
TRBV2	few	CASSLYPPVNEQFF
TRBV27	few	CASSLIGGEQYF
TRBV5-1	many	CASSLALAEEKYF
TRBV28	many	CASSAGQTYEQYF
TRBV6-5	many	CASSSNGGGTQETQYF